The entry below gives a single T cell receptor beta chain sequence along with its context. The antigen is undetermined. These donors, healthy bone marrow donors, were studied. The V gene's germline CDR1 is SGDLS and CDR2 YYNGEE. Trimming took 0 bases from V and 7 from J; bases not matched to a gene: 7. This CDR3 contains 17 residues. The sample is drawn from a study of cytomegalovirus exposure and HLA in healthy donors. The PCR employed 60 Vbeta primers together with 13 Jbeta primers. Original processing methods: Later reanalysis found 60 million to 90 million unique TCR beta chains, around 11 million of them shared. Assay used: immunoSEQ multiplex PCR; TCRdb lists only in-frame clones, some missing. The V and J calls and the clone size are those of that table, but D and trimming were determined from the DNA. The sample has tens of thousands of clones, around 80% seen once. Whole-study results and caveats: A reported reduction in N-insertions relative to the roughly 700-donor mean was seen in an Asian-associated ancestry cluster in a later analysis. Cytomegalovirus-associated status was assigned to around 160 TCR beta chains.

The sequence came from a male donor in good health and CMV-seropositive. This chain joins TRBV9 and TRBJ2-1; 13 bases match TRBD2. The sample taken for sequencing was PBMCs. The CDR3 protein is CASSVDGLAGVLNEQFF. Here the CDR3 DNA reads TGTGCCAGCAGCGTAGACGGACTAGCGGGAGTGTTAAATGAGCAGTTCTTC.